The TCR beta chain under discussion was sequenced for a study of blood T cell repertoires in COVID-19. Study details: The United States, Italy and Spain provided the acute and convalescent COVID-19 samples. From T cells, B-cell-depleted T cells, or PBMCs came the material, which was cDNA or gDNA.

Original processing notes: Estimated nucleated cell counts came from reference gene primer amplification. Profiled with immunoSEQ multiplex PCR; TCRdb holds only in-frame clones, not every one. From that table come the V and J calls and clone size; the DNA was used to work out D and trimming. The table includes 90,000 or so clones, more than 70% detected once. Germline V CDR1 and CDR2: MNHNS, SASEGT. CDR3 size: 17 residues. The V and J ends lost 0 bases and 0 bases respectively, with 14 bases between them. Sequencing input: peripheral blood. This receptor was identified in a woman of 80 years or more with acute or convalescent COVID-19. The chain is built from TRBV6-1 and TRBJ2-5, with a weak D call TRBD2 (6 bases). The chain's CDR3 is CASSEAQWEEYQETQYF. In nucleotides, the CDR3 is TGTGCCAGCAGTGAAGCGCAGTGGGAGGAGTACCAAGAGACCCAGTACTTC.